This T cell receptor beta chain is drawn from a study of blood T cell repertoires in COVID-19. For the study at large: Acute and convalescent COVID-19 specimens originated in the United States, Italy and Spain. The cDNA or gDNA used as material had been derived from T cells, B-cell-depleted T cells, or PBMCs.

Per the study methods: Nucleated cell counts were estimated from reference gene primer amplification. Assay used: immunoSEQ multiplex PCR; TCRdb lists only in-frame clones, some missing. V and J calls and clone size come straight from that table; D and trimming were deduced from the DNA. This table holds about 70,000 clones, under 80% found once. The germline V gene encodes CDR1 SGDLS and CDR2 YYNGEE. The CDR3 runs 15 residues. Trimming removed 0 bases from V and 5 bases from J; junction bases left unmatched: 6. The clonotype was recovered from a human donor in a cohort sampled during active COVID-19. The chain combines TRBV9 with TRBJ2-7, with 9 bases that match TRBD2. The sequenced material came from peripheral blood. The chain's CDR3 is CASSVGGSGGHEQYF. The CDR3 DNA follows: TGTGCCAGCAGCGTAGGCGGTAGCGGGGGCCACGAGCAGTACTTC.